One sample yielded the 17 T cell receptor beta chains listed below, sequenced in a study of Ad26.COV2.S vaccination and SARS-CoV-2 variants. Clones were sequenced by immunoSEQ multiplex PCR, and TCRdb holds only the in-frame ones, with some missing. The sample includes more than 150,000 clones, approximately 88% of them seen just once. The sequencing here drew on peripheral blood, taken after recovery from COVID-19. These receptors were obtained from a human donor who had recovered from COVID-19.

V gene TRBV6-5 combines with J gene TRBJ1-1; tentatively, D is TRBD1 (5 bases). Between the trimmed V and J ends, which lost 6 bases and 0 bases, there was a span of 14 bases. This CDR3 is 15 amino acids long. Germline V gene data show CDR1 as MNHEY and CDR2 as SVGAGI. CDR3 in DNA: TGTGCCAGCAGGACCCGAGGGGATATGAACACTGAAGCTTTCTTT. As protein: CASRTRGDMNTEAFF.

This sequence joins TRBV29-1 and TRBJ2-1; D is undetermined. The CDR3 is 13 amino acids. The germline CDR1 and CDR2 sequences are SQVTM and ANQGSEA. V lost 4 bases to trimming and J lost 10 bases, with 17 bases between them. CDR3 loop: CSVVDPRIAEQFF. The CDR3 DNA reads as TGCAGCGTTGTAGACCCAAGGATTGCGGAGCAGTTCTTC.

In its sample, this clone was seen a few times. In nucleotides, the CDR3 is TGCGCCAGCAGCCTAGGGACAGACCTCTGGGGTGGAAACACCATATATTTT. It is translated as CASSLGTDLWGGNTIYF. This chain joins TRBV5-1 and TRBJ1-3; 7 bases match TRBD1. The trim removed 4 bases at V and 3 bases at J, leaving 13 bases unmatched. This CDR3 has 17 amino acids. Germline CDR1 reads SGHRS; CDR2 reads YFSETQ.

This clone was seen just once. The rearrangement uses TRBV4-1 and TRBJ2-3; D is tentatively TRBD1 or TRBD2 (5 bases each). The germline gives CDR1 MGHRA, CDR2 YSYEKL. The V end lost 4 bases, the J end lost 2 bases, and 10 bases lay between the germline ends. This CDR3 is 14 amino acids long. The CDR3 nucleotides read TGCGCCAGCAGCCCTTCCGGGACCACAGATACGCAGTATTTT. Translating it yields CASSPSGTTDTQYF.

This chain uses TRBV18 with TRBJ2-3; the D is unclear. The CDR3 has 18 residues. The germline V gene encodes CDR1 KGHSH and CDR2 LQKENI. V dropped 0 bases and J dropped 0 bases, with 16 bases sitting between them. CDR3 DNA: TGTGCCAGCTCACCACCGAGGATTTTCTCGACTAGCACAGATACGCAGTATTTT. Its translation: CASSPPRIFSTSTDTQYF. The full variable domain, completed using reference TRBV18 and TRBJ2-3, is NAGVMQNPRHLVRRRGQEARLRCSPMKGHSHVYWYRQLPEEGLKFMVYLQKENIIDESGMPKERFSAEFPKEGPSILRIQQVVRGDSAAYFCASSPPRIFSTSTDTQYFGPGTRLTVL.

The chain is built from TRBV1 and TRBJ2-3. TRBV1 is designated a pseudogene. The CDR3 extends over 20 amino acids. The CDR3 nucleotides read TGCACCAGCAGCCAGTGGGGAGGGGGCAAGACCCCACGAGGCACAGATACGCAGTATTTT. Protein product: CTSSQWGGGKTPRGTDTQYF.

J is TRBJ2-6 and V is TRBV15, with TRBD1 matching over 8 bases. With 6 bases clipped from V and 2 bases from J, the junction kept 12 bases outside the gene matches. The length of the CDR3 is 18 residues. Germline CDR1 reads LNHNV; CDR2 reads YYDKDF (reference sequence). The CDR3 loop is CATRGIAGGATGANVLTF. The CDR3 nucleotides read TGTGCCACCAGGGGTATAGCAGGGGGCGCGACTGGGGCCAACGTCCTGACTTTC.

The V call is TRBV27, the J call TRBJ1-1; the match to TRBD1 covers 10 bases. This CDR3 has 14 amino acids. V gave up 2 bases and J gave up 3 bases; unmatched junction bases: 0. The germline V gene encodes CDR1 MNHEY and CDR2 SMNVEV (reference sequence). CDR3 loop: CASSLGQGDTEAFF. The DNA of the CDR3 is TGTGCCAGCAGTTTAGGACAGGGGGACACTGAAGCTTTCTTT.

The V gene is TRBV30, the J gene TRBJ1-1, with D possibly matching TRBD1 (6 bases). This CDR3 is 13 amino acids long. V lost 5 bases to trimming and J lost 4 bases, with 14 bases between them. Germline V gives CDR1 GTSNPN, CDR2 SVGIG (reference sequence). CDR3 coding DNA: TGTGCCTGGGCTTGGGGGGCGGGCACTGAAGCTTTCTTT. It is translated as CAWAWGAGTEAFF.

J is TRBJ1-6 and V is TRBV6-6; TRBD1 matches 9 bases. This CDR3 contains 15 residues. V was pared by 1 base and J by 8 bases, with 3 bases of the junction left unmatched. In germline, CDR1 is MNHNY, CDR2 SVGAGI (reference sequence). The CDR3 DNA reads as TGTGCCAGCAGTTACTTCGACAGGGGGTATTCACCCCTCCACTTT. Translation gives CASSYFDRGYSPLHF.

This chain joins TRBV10-3 and TRBJ2-7, with a tentative D call TRBD1 (6 bases). Germline V gene lookup returns CDR1 ENHRY and CDR2 SYGVKD. Trimming stripped 6 bases from V and 2 bases from J, with 8 bases between. The CDR3 is made up of 12 amino acids. The CDR3 protein is CAIRQGTYEQYF. DNA of the CDR3: TGTGCCATCAGACAGGGCACCTACGAGCAGTACTTC.

This chain uses TRBV2 with TRBJ2-2, with a possible D match to TRBD1 (6 bases). Germline V gene data show CDR1 as SNHLY and CDR2 as FYNNEI. V gave up 11 bases and J gave up 1 base, with 11 bases separating them. CDR3 length equals 13 residues. CDR3: CASWTVNTGELFF. The CDR3 nucleotides read TGTGCCTCATGGACAGTGAACACCGGGGAGCTGTTTTTT.

V is TRBV6-5 and J is TRBJ1-5; TRBD1 matches at 7 bases. CDR1 is MNHEY, CDR2 SVGAGI, per germline. The V gene end was trimmed by 2 bases and the J gene end by 2 bases; junction bases not matched to a gene: 6. The CDR3 consists of 16 residues. The CDR3 nucleotides read TGTGCCAGCAGTTACGCAGGCAGGGGGGGCAATCAGCCCCAGCATTTT. Translation: CASSYAGRGGNQPQHF.

The chain joins TRBV12-5 to TRBJ1-5, with D possibly TRBD1 on 6 matching bases. The V gene's germline CDR1 is LGHNT and CDR2 FRNRAP. Trimming pared 4 bases from V and 3 bases from J, leaving 10 bases between. The CDR3 extends over 14 amino acids. The DNA of the CDR3 is TGTGCTAGTGGTTCCGACAGGTACAATCAGCCCCAGCATTTT. Its translation: CASGSDRYNQPQHF. The full variable domain, its missing parts supplied by reference TRBV12-5 and TRBJ1-5, is DARVTQTPRHKVTEMGQEVTMRCQPILGHNTVFWYRQTMMQGLELLAYFRNRAPLDDSGMPKDRFSAEMPDATLATLKIQPSEPRDSAVYFCASGSDRYNQPQHFGDGTRLSIL.

This clone has only a few counts. The rearrangement joins TRBV19 to TRBJ1-1; D gene unclear. This CDR3 has 12 amino acids. V was pared by 2 bases and J by 11 bases, with 12 bases between. Germline CDR1 LNHDA, CDR2 SQIVND (reference sequence). This chain's CDR3 is CASSITGKKAFF. The CDR3 nucleotides read TGTGCCAGTAGTATAACCGGGAAAAAGGCTTTCTTT.

The CDR3 reads CASSRTSGRNEQFF. CDR3 coding DNA: TGTGCCAGCAGCCGGACTAGCGGACGTAATGAGCAGTTCTTC. This sequence joins TRBV6-6 and TRBJ2-1; 10 positions agree with TRBD2. After removal of 6 bases from V and 7 bases from J, the junction contained 6 bases not matched to a gene. Germline values: CDR1 MNHNY, CDR2 SVGAGI (reference sequence). This CDR3 comprises 14 residues.

This chain joins TRBV19 and TRBJ1-5; the D gene is possibly TRBD1 (6 bases). The V end lost 9 bases, the J end lost 0 bases, and 15 bases lay between the germline ends. Germline V gene lookup returns CDR1 LNHDA and CDR2 SQIVND (reference sequence). The CDR3 is 15 residues long. CDR3 protein: CASERRGYSNQPQHF. In nucleotides, the CDR3 is TGTGCCAGCGAAAGAAGGGGGTATAGCAATCAGCCCCAGCATTTT.